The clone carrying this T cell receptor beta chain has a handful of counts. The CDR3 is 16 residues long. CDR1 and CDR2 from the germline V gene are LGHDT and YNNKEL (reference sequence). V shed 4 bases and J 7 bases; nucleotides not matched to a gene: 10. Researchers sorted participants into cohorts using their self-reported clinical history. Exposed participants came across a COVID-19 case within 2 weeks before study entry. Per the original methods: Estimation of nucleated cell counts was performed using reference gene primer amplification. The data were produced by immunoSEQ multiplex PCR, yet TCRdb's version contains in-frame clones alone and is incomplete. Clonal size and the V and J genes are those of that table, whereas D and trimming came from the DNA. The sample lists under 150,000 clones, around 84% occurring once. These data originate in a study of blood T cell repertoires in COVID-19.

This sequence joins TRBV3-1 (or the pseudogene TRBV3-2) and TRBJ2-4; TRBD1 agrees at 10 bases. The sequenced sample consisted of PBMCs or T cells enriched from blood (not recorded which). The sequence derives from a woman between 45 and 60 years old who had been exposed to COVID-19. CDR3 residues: CASSPHPTGGSNIQYF. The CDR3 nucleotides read TGTGCCAGCAGCCCTCACCCGACAGGGGGCAGTAACATTCAGTACTTC.